The present T cell receptor (beta chain) was sequenced within a study of technical replicates of blood from four donors. Some clones are missing from TCRdb's copy, which holds only in-frame ones; the method was immunoSEQ multiplex PCR. The table shows tens of thousands of clones, with 80% to 90% occurring only once. The ends lost 3 bases at V and 9 bases at J; junction bases unmatched: 8. Germline CDR1 reads LNHDA; CDR2 reads SQIVND (reference sequence). CDR3 length equals 14 residues. The J gene is TRBJ2-1, the V gene TRBV19; 7 positions agree with TRBD2. Sequencing was carried out using PBMCs. This clonotype was sampled from a human donor in good health. Some clones in this sample may be carry-over from other donors' samples. In nucleotides, the CDR3 is TGTGCCAGTAGTATCGGCGGCGGGGGTGGTGAGCAGTTCTTC. Residues: CASSIGGGGGEQFF.